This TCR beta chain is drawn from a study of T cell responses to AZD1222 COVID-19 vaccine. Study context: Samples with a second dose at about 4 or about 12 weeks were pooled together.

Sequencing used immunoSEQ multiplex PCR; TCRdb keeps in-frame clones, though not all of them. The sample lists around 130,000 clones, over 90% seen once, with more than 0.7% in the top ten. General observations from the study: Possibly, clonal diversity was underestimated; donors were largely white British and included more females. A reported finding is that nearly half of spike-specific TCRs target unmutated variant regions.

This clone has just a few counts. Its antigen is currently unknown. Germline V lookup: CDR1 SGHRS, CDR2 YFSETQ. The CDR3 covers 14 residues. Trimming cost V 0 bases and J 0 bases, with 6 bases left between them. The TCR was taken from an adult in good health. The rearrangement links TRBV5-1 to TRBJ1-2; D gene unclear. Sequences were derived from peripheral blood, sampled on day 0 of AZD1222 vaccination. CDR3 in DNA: TGCGCCAGCAGCTTGGAACCAGCTAACTATGGCTACACCTTC. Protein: CASSLEPANYGYTF.